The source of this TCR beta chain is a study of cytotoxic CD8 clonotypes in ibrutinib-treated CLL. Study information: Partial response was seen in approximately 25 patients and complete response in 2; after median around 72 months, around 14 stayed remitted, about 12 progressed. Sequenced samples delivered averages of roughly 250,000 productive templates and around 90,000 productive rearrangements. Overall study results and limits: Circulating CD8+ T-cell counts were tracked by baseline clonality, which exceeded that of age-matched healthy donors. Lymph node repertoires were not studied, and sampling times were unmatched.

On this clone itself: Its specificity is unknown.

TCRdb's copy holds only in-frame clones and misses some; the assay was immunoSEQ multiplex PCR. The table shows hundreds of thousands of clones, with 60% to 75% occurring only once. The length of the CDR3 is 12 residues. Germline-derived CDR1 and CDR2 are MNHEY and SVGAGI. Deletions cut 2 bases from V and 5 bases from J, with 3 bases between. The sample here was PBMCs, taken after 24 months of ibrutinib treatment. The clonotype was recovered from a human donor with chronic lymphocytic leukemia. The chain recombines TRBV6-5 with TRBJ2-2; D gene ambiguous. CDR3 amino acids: CASSYRTGELFF. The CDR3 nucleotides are TGTGCCAGCAGTTACCGGACCGGGGAGCTGTTTTTT.